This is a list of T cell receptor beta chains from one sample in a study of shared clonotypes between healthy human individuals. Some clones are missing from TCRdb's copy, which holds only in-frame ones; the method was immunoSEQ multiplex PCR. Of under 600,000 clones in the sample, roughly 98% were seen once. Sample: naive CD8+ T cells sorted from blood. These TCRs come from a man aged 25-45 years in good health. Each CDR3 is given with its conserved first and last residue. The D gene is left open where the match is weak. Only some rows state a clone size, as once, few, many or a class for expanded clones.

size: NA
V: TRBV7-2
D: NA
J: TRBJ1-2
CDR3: CASSLFFLLKNYGYTF
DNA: TGTGCCAGCAGCTTATTCTTCCTACTTAAAAACTATGGCTACACCTTC

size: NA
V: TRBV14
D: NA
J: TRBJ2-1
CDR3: CASSRQSYNEQFF
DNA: TGTGCCAGCAGCCGGCAGTCCTACAATGAGCAGTTCTTC

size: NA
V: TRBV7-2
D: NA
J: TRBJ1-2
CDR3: CASSTRLMNRYGYTF
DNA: TGTGCCAGCAGCACGCGACTGATGAACCGCTATGGCTACACCTTC

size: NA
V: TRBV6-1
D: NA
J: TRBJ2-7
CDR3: CASSESPGSYEQYF
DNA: TGTGCCAGCAGTGAAAGCCCAGGCTCCTACGAGCAGTACTTC

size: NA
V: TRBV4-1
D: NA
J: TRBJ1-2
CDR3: CASSQDSPGKRTF
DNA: TGCGCCAGCAGCCAAGATTCTCCTGGGAAGCGGACCTTC

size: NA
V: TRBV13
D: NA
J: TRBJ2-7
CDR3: CASSLGVYEQYF
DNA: TGTGCCAGCAGCTTAGGCGTCTACGAGCAGTACTTC

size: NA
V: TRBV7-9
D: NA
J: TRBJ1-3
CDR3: CASSPRGGARNTIYF
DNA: TGTGCCAGCAGCCCCCGAGGGGGGGCTAGAAACACCATATATTTT

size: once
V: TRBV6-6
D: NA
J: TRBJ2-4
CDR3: CASSPGWSKNIQYF
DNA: TGTGCCAGCAGTCCGGGGTGGTCCAAAAACATTCAGTACTTC

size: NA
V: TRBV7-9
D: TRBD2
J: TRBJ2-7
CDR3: CASSLPSGSREQYF
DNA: TGTGCCAGCAGCTTACCGAGCGGGAGTCGTGAGCAGTACTTC

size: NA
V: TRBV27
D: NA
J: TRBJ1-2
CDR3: CASSSHTRNYGYTF
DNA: TGTGCCAGCAGTTCTCACACTCGAAACTATGGCTACACCTTC

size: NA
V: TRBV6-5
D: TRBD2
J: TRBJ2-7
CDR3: CASTRLAGGNEQYF
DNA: TGTGCCAGCACCCGACTAGCGGGAGGGAACGAGCAGTACTTC

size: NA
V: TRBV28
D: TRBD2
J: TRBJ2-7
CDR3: CASSRATSGNEQYF
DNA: TGTGCCAGCAGTCGGGCGACTAGCGGCAACGAGCAGTACTTC

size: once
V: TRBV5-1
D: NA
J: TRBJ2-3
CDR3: CASSLAPGTDTQYF
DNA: TGCGCCAGCAGCTTGGCCCCAGGTACGGATACGCAGTATTTT

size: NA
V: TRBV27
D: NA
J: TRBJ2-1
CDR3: CASSLLGNNEQFF
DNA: TGTGCCAGCAGTTTATTGGGGAACAATGAGCAGTTCTTC

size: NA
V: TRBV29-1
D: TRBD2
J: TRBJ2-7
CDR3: CSAFITYPDAGGKYEQYF
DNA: TGCAGCGCCTTCATCACCTACCCGGACGCGGGGGGAAAATACGAGCAGTACTTC

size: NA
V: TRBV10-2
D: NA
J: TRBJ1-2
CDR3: CASSPPDTYYGYTF
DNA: TGCGCCAGCAGCCCTCCCGACACCTACTATGGCTACACCTTC

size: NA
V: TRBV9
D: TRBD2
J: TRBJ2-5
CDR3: CASSVVSGRHQETQYF
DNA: TGTGCCAGCAGCGTAGTTAGCGGGAGACATCAAGAGACCCAGTACTTC

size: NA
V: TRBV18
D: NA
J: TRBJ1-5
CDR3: CASSPPGGNQPQHF
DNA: TGTGCCAGCTCACCACCTGGCGGGAACCAGCCCCAGCATTTT

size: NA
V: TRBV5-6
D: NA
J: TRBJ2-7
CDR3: CASSLALVEGEEYF
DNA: TGTGCCAGCAGCTTGGCTCTCGTAGAGGGGGAAGAGTACTTC

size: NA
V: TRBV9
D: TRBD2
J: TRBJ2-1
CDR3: CASSVSGRAINEQFF
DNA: TGTGCCAGCAGCGTTAGCGGGAGGGCCATTAATGAGCAGTTCTTC

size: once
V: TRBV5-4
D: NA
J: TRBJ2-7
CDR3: CASSLVPSYEQYF
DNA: TGTGCCAGCAGCTTGGTCCCTAGTTACGAGCAGTACTTC

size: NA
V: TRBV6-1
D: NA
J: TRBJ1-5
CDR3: CASRTYRISGLPQHF
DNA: TGTGCCAGCAGAACTTACAGGATCTCAGGGCTGCCCCAGCATTTT

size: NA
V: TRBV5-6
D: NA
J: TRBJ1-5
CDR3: CASSFSRGQPQHF
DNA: TGTGCCAGCAGCTTCTCCCGGGGTCAGCCCCAGCATTTT

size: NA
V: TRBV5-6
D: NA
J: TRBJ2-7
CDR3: CASSLYSYEQYF
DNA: TGTGCCAGCAGCTTGTATTCCTACGAGCAGTACTTC

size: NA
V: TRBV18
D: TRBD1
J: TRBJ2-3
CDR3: CASSGTGITDTQYF
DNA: TGTGCCAGCTCCGGGACAGGCATCACAGATACGCAGTATTTT

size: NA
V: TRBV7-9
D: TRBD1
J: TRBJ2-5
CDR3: CASSMAGGFSETQYF
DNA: TGTGCCAGCAGCATGGCAGGGGGTTTTTCGGAGACCCAGTACTTC

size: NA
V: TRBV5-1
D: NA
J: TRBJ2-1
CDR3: CASGPSGNEQFF
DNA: TGCGCCAGCGGGCCATCGGGCAATGAGCAGTTCTTC

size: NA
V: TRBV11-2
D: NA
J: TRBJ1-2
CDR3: CASSAIKTANYGYTF
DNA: TGTGCCAGCAGCGCTATTAAGACAGCTAACTATGGCTACACCTTC

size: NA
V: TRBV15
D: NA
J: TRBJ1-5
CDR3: CATREWNQPQHF
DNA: TGTGCCACCAGGGAGTGGAATCAGCCCCAGCATTTT

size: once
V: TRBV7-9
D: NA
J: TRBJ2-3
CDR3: CASGVRPDTQYF
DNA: TGTGCCAGCGGGGTGCGACCAGATACGCAGTATTTT

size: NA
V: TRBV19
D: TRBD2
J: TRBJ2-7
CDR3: CASKGLAGEQYF
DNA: TGTGCCAGTAAGGGACTAGCGGGTGAGCAGTACTTC

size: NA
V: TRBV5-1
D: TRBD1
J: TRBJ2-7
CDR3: CASSPTPTGNYEQYF
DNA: TGCGCCAGCAGCCCAACCCCGACAGGGAACTACGAGCAGTACTTC

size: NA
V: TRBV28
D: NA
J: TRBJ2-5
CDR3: CASSFSVGGAALGETQYF
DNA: TGTGCCAGCAGTTTCTCGGTTGGCGGGGCCGCTTTGGGAGAGACCCAGTACTTC

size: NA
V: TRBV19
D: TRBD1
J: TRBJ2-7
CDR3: CASSTSGTGVYEQYF
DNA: TGTGCCAGTAGTACCTCCGGGACAGGGGTCTACGAGCAGTACTTC

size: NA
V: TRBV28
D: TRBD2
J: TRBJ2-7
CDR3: CASSYGTLADEQYF
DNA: TGTGCCAGCAGTTACGGGACTCTAGCGGACGAGCAGTACTTC

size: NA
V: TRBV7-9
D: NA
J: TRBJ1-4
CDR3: CASSLVGEGDEKLFF
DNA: TGTGCCAGCAGCTTAGTGGGTGAGGGTGATGAAAAACTGTTTTTT

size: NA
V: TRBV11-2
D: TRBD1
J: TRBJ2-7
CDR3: CASSLSPTGTGNYEQYF
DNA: TGTGCCAGCAGCTTAAGCCCCACCGGGACAGGCAACTACGAGCAGTACTTC

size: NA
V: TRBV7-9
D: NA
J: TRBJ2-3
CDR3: CASSSRQRSTDTQYF
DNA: TGTGCCAGCAGCTCCAGACAGCGAAGCACAGATACGCAGTATTTT

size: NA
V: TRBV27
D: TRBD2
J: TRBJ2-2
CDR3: CASSPGPGTSGRLRTGELFF
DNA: TGTGCCAGCAGTCCCGGTCCCGGGACTAGCGGGAGGTTACGCACCGGGGAGCTGTTTTTT

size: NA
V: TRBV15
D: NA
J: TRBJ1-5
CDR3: CATSRDFPAGDSSNQPQHF
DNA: TGTGCCACCAGCAGAGATTTTCCCGCCGGAGACAGTAGCAATCAGCCCCAGCATTTT

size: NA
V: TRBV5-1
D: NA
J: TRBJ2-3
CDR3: CASSASNTDTQYF
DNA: TGCGCCAGCAGCGCCTCTAACACAGATACGCAGTATTTT

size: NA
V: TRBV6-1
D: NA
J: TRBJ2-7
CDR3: CATILGGYEQYF
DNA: TGTGCCACTATACTCGGGGGTTACGAGCAGTACTTC

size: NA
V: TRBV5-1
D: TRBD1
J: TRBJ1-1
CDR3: CASSLGVGQVRSAFF
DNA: TGCGCCAGCAGCTTGGGGGTGGGACAGGTTCGTTCGGCTTTCTTT

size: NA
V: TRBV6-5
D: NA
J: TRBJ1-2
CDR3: CASSYADGGYYGYTF
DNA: TGTGCCAGCAGTTACGCGGACGGGGGCTACTATGGCTACACCTTC

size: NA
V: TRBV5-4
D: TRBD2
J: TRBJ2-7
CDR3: CASSLAGGAYEQYF
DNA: TGTGCCAGTTCACTAGCGGGAGGTGCCTACGAGCAGTACTTC

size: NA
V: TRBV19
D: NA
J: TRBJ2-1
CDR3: CASSISRDSYNEQFF
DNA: TGTGCCAGTAGTATATCCCGGGACTCCTACAATGAGCAGTTCTTC

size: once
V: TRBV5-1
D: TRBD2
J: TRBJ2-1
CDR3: CASSLDSGLVGDEQFF
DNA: TGCGCCAGCAGCTTGGATAGTGGACTAGTAGGGGATGAGCAGTTCTTC

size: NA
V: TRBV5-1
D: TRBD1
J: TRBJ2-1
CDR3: CASSLAGGDYNEQFF
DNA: TGCGCCAGCAGCTTGGCAGGGGGCGATTACAATGAGCAGTTCTTC

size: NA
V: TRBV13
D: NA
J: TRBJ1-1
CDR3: CASRRRGALTEAFF
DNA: TGTGCCAGCAGACGTCGGGGGGCGCTCACTGAAGCTTTCTTT

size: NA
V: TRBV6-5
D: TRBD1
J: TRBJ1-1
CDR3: CASRTGGLTEAFF
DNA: TGTGCCAGCAGGACAGGGGGCCTTACTGAAGCTTTCTTT